One and the same sample provided the 11 T cell receptor beta chains below, sequenced in a study of beta chain features in type 1 diabetes (dated by TCRdb to 2016 to 2018). The library was produced with the immunoSEQ multiplex PCR assay. All of the isolated RNA was reverse transcribed with the High Capacity cDNA Reverse Transcription Kit, so expressed TCRB transcripts were sequenced. TCRdb limited this immuneACCESS table to in-frame rearrangements with V and J called. A share of clones is missing; checked studies link under half to unresolved V genes, and the rest is unexplained. Counted in this sample were fewer than 150,000 clones; 6% to 7.5% of them appeared once. About 1.3% of the sample rests with the top ten. The sequenced material came from central memory CD4+ T cells from blood. These receptors originate from a woman in her twenties or thirties in good health.

This clone was counted a few times. The genes are TRBV29-1 and TRBJ2-7, with a weak D call TRBD2 (5 bases). Trimming took off 3 bases at V and 11 bases at J, with 20 bases between the two ends. Germline values: CDR1 SQVTM, CDR2 ANQGSEA. The CDR3 contains 13 residues. The CDR3 sequence is CSVELSASSLKYF. The CDR3 DNA sequence: TGCAGCGTTGAGTTGTCGGCTAGCTCTCTTAAGTACTTC.

This clone was detected only a few times. The chain employs TRBV28 and TRBJ2-7; 8 nucleotides line up with TRBD2. The germline CDR1 and CDR2 sequences are MDHEN and SYDVKM. The ends lost 8 bases at V and 5 bases at J; junction bases unmatched: 11. The CDR3 loop spans 14 amino acids. The CDR3 sequence is CASSAHSGDHEQYF. CDR3 DNA sequence: TGTGCCAGCTCGGCCCATAGCGGGGACCACGAGCAGTACTTC.

This clone was found a few times. CDR3 protein: CASSRGSSGNTIYF. The CDR3 nucleotides read TGTGCCAGCAGTCGGGGGAGCTCTGGAAACACCATATATTTT. The chain uses TRBV14 and TRBJ1-3, with TRBD1 as a possible D gene (5 bases). Deletions cut 6 bases from V and 0 bases from J, with 9 bases between. The CDR3 is made up of 14 amino acids. Germline V lookup: CDR1 SGHDN, CDR2 FVKESK. Filled out from reference TRBV14 and TRBJ1-3, the complete variable domain reads EAGVTQFPSHSVIEKGQTVTLRCDPISGHDNLYWYRRVMGKEIKFLLHFVKESKQDESGMPNNRFLAERTGGTYSTLKVQPAELEDSGVYFCASSRGSSGNTIYFGEGSWLTVV.

This rearrangement joins TRBV7-8 to TRBJ2-7; 9 bases line up with TRBD2. The CDR3 spans 14 residues. Looked up from germline, CDR1 is SGHVS and CDR2 is FQNEAQ. V dropped 3 bases and J dropped 2; count of bases not matched to a gene: 2. CDR3 DNA: TGTGCCAGCAGCTTGGTAGCGGGAGCCTACGAGCAGTACTTC. This sequence encodes CASSLVAGAYEQYF. Full variable domain (outside the CDR3, taken from reference TRBV7-8 and TRBJ2-7): GAGVSQSPRYKVAKRGQDVALRCDPISGHVSLFWYQQALGQGPEFLTYFQNEAQLDKSGLPSDRFFAERPEGSVSTLKIQRTQQEDSAVYLCASSLVAGAYEQYFGPGTRLTVT.

This clone occurred a few times. This CDR3 reads CASSFHFTDTQYF. CDR3 bases: TGTGCCAGCAGTTTCCATTTCACAGATACGCAGTATTTT. V is TRBV27 and J is TRBJ2-3; D call uncertain. Germline V gives CDR1 MNHEY, CDR2 SMNVEV (reference sequence). This CDR3 comprises 13 residues. The germline V and J ends were trimmed by 3 bases and 2 bases, with 6 bases remaining between them.

This clone was seen a few times. This chain connects TRBV5-1 to TRBJ2-1, with 10 positions matching TRBD2. There are 14 residues in the CDR3. CDR1 and CDR2 from the germline V gene are SGHRS and YFSETQ. After removal of 4 bases from V and 8 bases from J, the junction contained 6 bases not matched to a gene. CDR3 sequence reads: CASSRSGRADEQFF. The CDR3 nucleotides read TGCGCCAGCAGCCGGAGCGGGAGGGCCGATGAGCAGTTCTTC. The entire variable domain, with the rest obtained from reference TRBV5-1 and TRBJ2-1, is as follows: KAGVTQTPRYLIKTRGQQVTLSCSPISGHRSVSWYQQTPGQGLQFLFEYFSETQRNKGNFPGRFSGRQFSNSRSEMNVSTLELGDSALYLCASSRSGRADEQFFGPGTRLTVL.

The rearrangement joins TRBV29-1 to TRBJ2-5; D may be TRBD1 (5 bases). V lost 4 bases to trimming and J lost 0 bases, with 9 bases between them. The V gene's germline CDR1 is SQVTM and CDR2 ANQGSEA. The CDR3 runs 13 residues. The CDR3 nucleotides read TGCAGCGTTGGAGGACACGACCAAGAGACCCAGTACTTC. Its protein is CSVGGHDQETQYF.

The rearrangement links TRBV14 to TRBJ2-1; TRBD2 aligns across 8 bases. The trim removed 1 base at V and 2 bases at J, leaving 7 bases unmatched. CDR1 and CDR2 (germline): SGHDN, FVKESK. CDR3 length: 17 residues. CDR3 loop: CASSQVRWRGAYNEQFF. CDR3 in DNA: TGTGCCAGCAGCCAAGTACGGTGGCGGGGGGCCTACAATGAGCAGTTCTTC. Full variable domain (outside the CDR3, taken from reference TRBV14 and TRBJ2-1): EAGVTQFPSHSVIEKGQTVTLRCDPISGHDNLYWYRRVMGKEIKFLLHFVKESKQDESGMPNNRFLAERTGGTYSTLKVQPAELEDSGVYFCASSQVRWRGAYNEQFFGPGTRLTVL.

This clone was detected many times. Here the CDR3 reads CASSWKTGGSFF. For the CDR3, the DNA is TGTGCCAGCAGTTGGAAGACAGGGGGGTCTTTCTTT. The V and J genes are TRBV28 and TRBJ1-1, with 9 bases aligning to TRBD1. Germline assignment: CDR1 MDHEN and CDR2 SYDVKM. The CDR3 extends over 12 amino acids. With V trimmed by 4 bases and J by 12 bases, 6 bases remained unmatched.

This clone was seen a few times. This sequence joins TRBV18 and TRBJ2-2; 12 bases match TRBD2. The CDR3 extends over 16 amino acids. Germline V CDR1 and CDR2: KGHSH, LQKENI. The ends lost 4 bases at V and 5 bases at J; junction bases unmatched: 5. The CDR3 sequence is CASSLRLAGETGELFF. CDR3 nucleotides: TGTGCCAGCTCACTTCGACTAGCGGGAGAGACCGGGGAGCTGTTTTTT. The entire variable domain, with the rest obtained from reference TRBV18 and TRBJ2-2, is as follows: NAGVMQNPRHLVRRRGQEARLRCSPMKGHSHVYWYRQLPEEGLKFMVYLQKENIIDESGMPKERFSAEFPKEGPSILRIQQVVRGDSAAYFCASSLRLAGETGELFFGEGSRLTVL.

V and J are TRBV27 and TRBJ2-1, with 8 positions matching TRBD2. Germline V CDR1 and CDR2: MNHEY, SMNVEV (reference sequence). This CDR3 region has 17 residues. With V trimmed by 5 bases and J by 6 bases, 15 bases remained unmatched. The DNA of the CDR3 is TGTGCCAGCAGTCCACGGCGCGGGGGGAGCGGGACCAATGAGCAGTTCTTC. This gives the protein CASSPRRGGSGTNEQFF.